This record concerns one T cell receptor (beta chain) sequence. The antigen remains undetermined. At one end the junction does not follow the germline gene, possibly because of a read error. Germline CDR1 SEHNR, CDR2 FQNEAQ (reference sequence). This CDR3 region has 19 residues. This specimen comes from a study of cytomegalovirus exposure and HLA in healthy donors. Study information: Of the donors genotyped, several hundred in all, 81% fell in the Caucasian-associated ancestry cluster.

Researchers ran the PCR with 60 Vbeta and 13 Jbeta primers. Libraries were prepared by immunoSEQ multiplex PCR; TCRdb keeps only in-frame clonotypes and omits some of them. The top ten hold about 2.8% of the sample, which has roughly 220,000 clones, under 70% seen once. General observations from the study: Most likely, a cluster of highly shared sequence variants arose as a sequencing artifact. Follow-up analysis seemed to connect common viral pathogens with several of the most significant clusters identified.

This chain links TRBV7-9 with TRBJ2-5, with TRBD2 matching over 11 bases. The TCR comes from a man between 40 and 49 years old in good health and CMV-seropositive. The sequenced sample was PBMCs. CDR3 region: CSSSSNRGLAGPTQETQYF. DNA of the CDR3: TGTTCCAGCAGCTCGAACAGAGGACTAGCGGGTCCAACCCAAGAGACCCAGTACTTC.